Below, 22 T cell receptor beta chains from the same sample are listed, as sequenced in a study of cytomegalovirus exposure and HLA in healthy donors. Sequenced by immunoSEQ multiplex PCR; TCRdb stores in-frame clones only, minus some. Of some 150,000 clones listed, approximately 89% were seen once; the top ten hold 0.6% to 0.8%. The sample was PBMCs. These receptors all come from a man between 18 and 35 years old in good health and CMV-seronegative.

This chain links TRBV15 with TRBJ2-5, with TRBD1 identical over 7 bases. V was pared by 1 base and J by 1 base, with 9 bases of the junction left unmatched. CDR1 and CDR2 from the germline V gene are LNHNV and YYDKDF (reference sequence). The CDR3 totals 17 residues. The CDR3 region is CATSRGDRLPPQETQYF. In DNA form, the CDR3 reads TGTGCCACCAGCAGAGGGGACAGACTACCCCCCCAAGAGACCCAGTACTTC.

This chain links TRBV2 with TRBJ2-3; D is perhaps TRBD2 (6 bases). Looked up from germline, CDR1 is SNHLY and CDR2 is FYNNEI. The CDR3 runs to 16 residues. V lost 1 base, J lost 7 bases, and 18 bases lay in between. CDR3 region: CASSEGRGASAYTQYF. CDR3 coding DNA: TGTGCCAGCAGTGAAGGGCGGGGAGCCTCGGCCTATACGCAGTATTTT.

The rearrangement joins TRBV30 to TRBJ1-1; no firm D call. The V and J ends lost 0 bases and 4 bases respectively, with 9 bases between them. Germline V lookup: CDR1 GTSNPN, CDR2 SVGIG (reference sequence). The CDR3 has 13 residues. CDR3 bases: TGTGCCTGGAGTGTACGGTACAGCACTGAAGCTTTCTTT. This encodes CAWSVRYSTEAFF.

V and J are TRBV4-3 and TRBJ2-1; no clear D. V lost 3 bases to trimming and J lost 7 bases, with 10 bases between them. CDR1 is LGHNA, CDR2 YSLEER, per germline. This CDR3 comprises 13 residues. In DNA, the CDR3 is TGCGCCAGCAGCCAGAACGCGGAGAATGAGCAGTTCTTC. Protein product: CASSQNAENEQFF.

The chain couples TRBV7-9 to TRBJ2-5; 9 positions match TRBD1. Germline V gene data show CDR1 as SEHNR and CDR2 as FQNEAQ (reference sequence). CDR3 length: 17 amino acids. Trimming removed 4 bases from V and 3 bases from J; junction bases left unmatched: 12. CDR3 region: CASSYPESGTGKETQYF. The CDR3 nucleotides read TGTGCCAGCAGCTATCCCGAGAGTGGGACAGGGAAAGAGACCCAGTACTTC.

The chain employs TRBV30 and TRBJ2-4, with 10 bases identical to TRBD1. V dropped 4 bases and J dropped 7; count of bases not matched to a gene: 7. The CDR3 is 14 residues long. Looked up from germline, CDR1 is GTSNPN and CDR2 is SVGIG (reference sequence). CDR3 in DNA: TGTGCCTGGACAAGACAGGGGGCACGGAACATTCAGTACTTC. It translates to CAWTRQGARNIQYF.

J is TRBJ2-7 and V is TRBV7-6; 7 bases line up with TRBD2. CDR1 is SGHVS and CDR2 is FNYEAQ in the germline V gene. The CDR3 runs to 14 residues. V shed 4 bases and J 7 bases; nucleotides not matched to a gene: 10. The CDR3 here is CASSSQRGGAEQYF. CDR3 bases: TGTGCCAGCAGCTCCCAGCGGGGAGGCGCAGAGCAGTACTTC.

The chain couples TRBV14 to TRBJ2-3, with 11 bases identical to TRBD2. V was clipped by 3 bases and J by 0 bases; unmatched bases: 14. The CDR3 covers 20 residues. The germline V gene encodes CDR1 SGHDN and CDR2 FVKESK. The CDR3 bases are TGTGCCAGCAGCCAGCGACCTCTTCTCCGGACTAGCGGGAGCACAGATACGCAGTATTTT. Translation: CASSQRPLLRTSGSTDTQYF.

Comment on this clone: The sample contains more than one DNA sequence encoding this CDR3. The gene calls are TRBV5-1 and TRBJ1-4; 7 bases line up with TRBD1. With V trimmed by 4 bases and J by 4 bases, 4 bases remained unmatched. The CDR3 is 14 residues long. Germline CDR1 SGHRS, CDR2 YFSETQ. The CDR3, as DNA: TGCGCCAGCAGCCCCGGGACAGATAATGAAAAACTGTTTTTT. Its protein is CASSPGTDNEKLFF.

This chain connects TRBV9 to TRBJ1-4, with D possibly TRBD1 on 6 matching bases. The ends were cut back, 5 bases at V and 4 bases at J, with 12 bases in the middle. The germline V gene encodes CDR1 SGDLS and CDR2 YYNGEE. The CDR3 has 14 amino acids. CDR3 in amino acids: CASSRTAVNEKLFF. The DNA of the CDR3 is TGTGCCAGCAGTAGGACAGCAGTTAATGAAAAACTGTTTTTT. Based on the CDR3 plus reference TRBV9 and TRBJ1-4, the full variable domain is DSGVTQTPKHLITATGQRVTLRCSPRSGDLSVYWYQQSLDQGLQFLIQYYNGEERAKGNILERFSAQQFPDLHSELNLSSLELGDSALYFCASSRTAVNEKLFFGSGTQLSVL.

CDR3: CASSVGRTSGSDGEQYV. CDR3 sequence (DNA): TGTGCCAGCAGCGTAGGGAGGACTAGCGGGAGTGACGGCGAGCAGTACGTC. This chain links TRBV9 with TRBJ2-7, with 13 bases that match TRBD2. The CDR3 is made up of 17 amino acids. The trim removed 0 bases at V and 6 bases at J, leaving 9 bases unmatched. CDR1 and CDR2 (germline): SGDLS, YYNGEE.

The rearrangement links TRBV2 to TRBJ2-7, with TRBD2 matching over 11 bases. This CDR3 has 16 residues. Trimming at V came to 0 bases and at J to 3 bases, leaving 4 bases not matched to a gene. The V gene's germline CDR1 is SNHLY and CDR2 FYNNEI. CDR3 DNA: TGTGCCAGCAGTGAAGCGCTCGGACTAGCGGGCTACGAGCAGTACTTC. Protein product: CASSEALGLAGYEQYF. Full variable domain (rest looked up from reference TRBV2 and TRBJ2-7): EPEVTQTPSHQVTQMGQEVILRCVPISNHLYFYWYRQILGQKVEFLVSFYNNEISEKSEIFDDQFSVERPDGSNFTLKIRSTKLEDSAMYFCASSEALGLAGYEQYFGPGTRLTVT.

This clone has at least ten counts. This chain connects TRBV4-1 to TRBJ1-2; tentative D call: TRBD1 (5 bases). Germline V gene lookup returns CDR1 MGHRA and CDR2 YSYEKL. The V gene lost 0 bases and the J gene lost 1 base, with 12 bases spanning the gap. The CDR3 runs 16 residues. The CDR3: CASSQEPGLLNYGYTF. DNA of the CDR3: TGCGCCAGCAGCCAAGAGCCGGGACTGCTTAACTATGGCTACACCTTC.

The rearrangement joins TRBV5-6 to TRBJ2-1; tentative D call: TRBD2 (6 bases). This CDR3 has 12 amino acids. The V and J ends lost 3 bases and 12 bases respectively, with 13 bases between them. The germline gives CDR1 SGHDT, CDR2 YYEEEE. CDR3 region: CASSSAAGTQFF. The CDR3 bases are TGTGCCAGCAGCTCCGCCGCGGGGACGCAGTTCTTC.

This chain links TRBV30 with TRBJ1-2; 7 nucleotides line up with TRBD1. The CDR3 has 11 amino acids. The V gene end was trimmed by 2 bases and the J gene end by 8 bases; junction bases not matched to a gene: 2. Germline V CDR1 and CDR2: GTSNPN, SVGIG (reference sequence). CDR3 in DNA: TGTGCCTGGAGTACAGGGGTAGGCTACACCTTC. Its translation: CAWSTGVGYTF.

The V gene is TRBV19, the J gene TRBJ2-3; 10 bases fit TRBD2. There are 18 residues in the CDR3. V gave up 7 bases and J gave up 0 bases; unmatched junction bases: 13. Germline CDR1 LNHDA, CDR2 SQIVND (reference sequence). CDR3 DNA sequence: TGTGCCAGTAAAAGGAGTCCTCTAGCGGGGGTGAGCACAGATACGCAGTATTTT. Protein product: CASKRSPLAGVSTDTQYF.

This chain uses TRBV6-6 with TRBJ1-2, with D maybe TRBD1 (6 bases). The CDR3 length is 14 residues. The germline gives CDR1 MNHNY, CDR2 SVGAGI (reference sequence). The V and J ends lost 2 bases and 4 bases respectively, with 11 bases between them. The CDR3 sequence: CASSYDRPPYGYTF. CDR3 sequence (DNA): TGTGCCAGCAGTTACGACAGGCCCCCCTATGGCTACACCTTC.

The rearrangement uses TRBV5-1 and TRBJ2-1, with D tentatively TRBD1 (5 bases). The V end was cut by 0 bases, the J end by 6 bases, with 13 bases between. CDR3 size: 15 residues. Germline values: CDR1 SGHRS, CDR2 YFSETQ. The CDR3 DNA reads TGCGCCAGCAGCTTGGTTTATGGGGCTAGCAATGAGCAGTTCTTC. It specifies CASSLVYGASNEQFF.

CDR3 nucleotide sequence: TGTGCCAGCAGCTTTTCCGTGGCAGTAAATGAAAAACTGTTTTTT. Translating gives CASSFSVAVNEKLFF. V usage is TRBV7-2 and J usage is TRBJ1-4; no reliable D call. There are 15 residues in the CDR3. Trimming shortened V by 3 bases and J by 5 bases, and 13 bases separated the two germline ends. Germline V lookup: CDR1 SGHTA, CDR2 FQGNSA.

This sequence joins TRBV7-8 and TRBJ2-7; 7 bases are shared with TRBD1. CDR3 length: 14 amino acids. V trimming: 2 bases; J trimming: 2 bases; junction bases outside the gene matches: 3. Germline values: CDR1 SGHVS, CDR2 FQNEAQ. Here the CDR3 reads CASSLPQGAYEQYF. CDR3 DNA: TGTGCCAGCAGCTTACCCCAGGGGGCCTACGAGCAGTACTTC.

The chain has TRBV2 and TRBJ2-6; TRBD2 aligns across 10 bases. Germline V gives CDR1 SNHLY, CDR2 FYNNEI. The CDR3 spans 19 residues. V shed 0 bases and J 1 base; nucleotides not matched to a gene: 6. The CDR3 DNA follows: TGTGCCAGCAGTGAAGCGAGCGGGGGGGGCGGATCTGGGGCCAACGTCCTGACTTTC. It translates to CASSEASGGGGSGANVLTF.

This clone came up once. The gene calls are TRBV7-9 and TRBJ1-5, with unresolved D. The V gene's germline CDR1 is SEHNR and CDR2 FQNEAQ (reference sequence). The CDR3 is 13 residues long. Trimming took 8 bases from V and 2 from J, leaving 10 bases between them. CDR3 region: CASGGNGNQPQHF. Written as DNA, the CDR3 is TGTGCCAGCGGAGGGAATGGCAATCAGCCCCAGCATTTT.